A selection of T cell receptor beta chains follows, all from one sample in a study of tumor-infiltrating lymphocytes in glioblastoma multiforme. TCRdb reprocessed the multiplex PCR reads via MiXCR and lists one record per CDR3 protein. Found here are fewer than 25,000 distinct CDR3 sequences, under 80% of them singletons; the top ten hold 18%. Material: peripheral blood. The receptors were sampled from a male donor with glioblastoma. Both conserved end residues are part of each CDR3. The D gene is left open where the match is weak. Rows may omit the clone size; those that give it use once, few, many or a size class.

V gene,D gene,clone size,J gene,CDR3 length,CDR3 protein,CDR3 DNA
TRBV20-1,TRBD1,many,TRBJ2-4,19,CSARDPDRGIRKAKNIQYF,TGCAGTGCTAGAGACCCGGACAGGGGGATTCGGAAAGCCAAAAACATTCAGTACTTC
TRBV28,NA,NA,TRBJ2-7,15,CASSLSSRGEREQYF,TGTGCCAGCAGTTTAAGTAGTCGTGGGGAGCGAGAGCAGTACTTC
TRBV4-2,NA,NA,TRBJ2-1,14,CASSQDWGDSEQFF,TGTGCCAGCAGCCAAGATTGGGGGGACAGTGAGCAGTTCTTC
TRBV11-2,TRBD1,NA,TRBJ1-5,13,CASSVGTDQPQHF,TGTGCCAGCAGCGTTGGGACAGATCAGCCCCAGCATTTT
TRBV11-2,NA,NA,TRBJ2-2,12,CAGEYNTGELYF,TGTGCAGGGGAGTATAACACCGGGGAGCTGTATTTT
TRBV29-1,NA,NA,TRBJ2-1,14,CSVGGWQGGNEQFF,TGCAGCGTTGGGGGGTGGCAGGGAGGCAATGAGCAGTTCTTC
TRBV6-5,TRBD2,many,TRBJ2-3,14,CASSYSGVRDTQYF,TGTGCCAGCAGTTATAGCGGGGTCCGGGATACGCAGTATTTT
TRBV11-2,NA,NA,TRBJ2-2,15,CASSSLKQVTGELFF,TGTGCCAGCAGCTCGCTGAAACAGGTCACCGGGGAGCTGTTTTTT
TRBV11-2,NA,NA,TRBJ1-1,14,CASSLGGRRGPPIF,TGTGCCAGCAGCTTAGGGGGACGTAGGGGCCCACCTATCTTT
TRBV6-5,NA,NA,TRBJ1-2,14,CASSYWRQGGGYTF,TGTGCCAGCAGTTACTGGAGGCAGGGTGGCGGCTACACCTTC
TRBV27,TRBD2,few,TRBJ2-1,18,CASSFIISGRGGIDEQFF,TGTGCCAGCAGTTTCATAATTAGCGGGAGGGGTGGGATCGATGAGCAGTTCTTC
TRBV11-1,NA,large,TRBJ2-7,15,CASSPFGTHHYEQYF,TGTGCCAGCAGCCCCTTCGGGACACATCACTACGAGCAGTACTTC
TRBV6-2/TRBV6-3,NA,NA,TRBJ2-7,14,CASESLGGSYEQYF,TGTGCCAGCGAATCCCTAGGGGGTTCCTACGAGCAGTACTTC
TRBV11-2,TRBD2,large,TRBJ2-3,14,CASSSGLWADTQYF,TGTGCCAGCAGCTCGGGACTATGGGCAGATACGCAGTATTTT
TRBV12-3/TRBV12-4,NA,NA,TRBJ1-3,14,CASRITRTGNTIYF,TGTGCCAGCAGAATTACAAGGACTGGAAACACCATATATTTT
TRBV6-1,NA,NA,TRBJ2-3,14,CASSGVQITDTQYF,TGTGCCAGCAGTGGGGTCCAGATCACAGATACGCAGTATTTT
TRBV19,NA,NA,TRBJ1-4,15,CASSPQSGRCEKLFF,TGTGCCAGTAGTCCCCAATCCGGGAGGTGTGAAAAACTGTTTTTT
TRBV20-1,NA,once,TRBJ2-2,15,CSATDGYGDTGELFF,TGCAGTGCTACCGACGGGTATGGGGACACCGGGGAGCTGTTTTTT
TRBV6-5,TRBD1,NA,TRBJ1-6,16,CASRRTGTGGGSPLYF,TGTGCCAGCAGGCGTACCGGGACAGGGGGGGGATCACCCCTCTACTTT
TRBV6-1,NA,NA,TRBJ2-3,13,CATGRVSTDTQCF,TGTGCCACCGGGCGGGTTAGCACAGATACGCAGTGTTTT
TRBV11-3,TRBD1,many,TRBJ2-2,13,CASSDRDTGELFF,TGTGCCAGCAGCGACAGGGACACCGGGGAGCTGTTTTTT
TRBV7-8,NA,many,TRBJ2-3,15,CASSRRGLRTDTQYF,TGTGCCAGCAGCCGAAGAGGGCTGAGGACAGATACGCAGTATTTT
TRBV11-2,NA,NA,TRBJ2-1,14,CASSLGAVSNEQFF,TGTGCCAGCAGCCTGGGGGCGGTTTCCAATGAGCAGTTCTTC
TRBV4-1,TRBD1,NA,TRBJ2-7,14,CASSHGTGVYEQYF,TGCGCCAGCAGCCACGGCACAGGGGTATACGAGCAGTACTTC
TRBV29-1,NA,NA,TRBJ1-1,13,CSVPSTPVTGAFF,TGCAGCGTTCCCTCAACACCGGTGACTGGAGCTTTCTTT
TRBV11-1,NA,NA,TRBJ1-1,14,CASSSRTANTEAFF,TGTGCCAGCAGCTCACGGACAGCGAACACTGAAGCTTTCTTT
TRBV11-2,NA,few,TRBJ1-1,15,CAIERWRGGDTEAFF,TGTGCCATCGAACGCTGGCGAGGCGGAGACACTGAAGCTTTCTTT
TRBV5-1,NA,many,TRBJ2-7,14,CASSLRTSSYEQYF,TGCGCCAGCAGCTTGCGGACAAGCTCCTACGAGCAGTACTTC
TRBV11-1,NA,NA,TRBJ2-1,17,CASSLEVACRSYNGQFF,TGTGCCAGCAGCTTAGAGGTAGCGTGTCGATCCTACAATGGGCAGTTCTTC
TRBV12-3/TRBV12-4,TRBD2,once,TRBJ2-1,17,CASSFSFLAGVPNEQFF,TGTGCCAGCAGTTTTAGTTTTTTAGCGGGAGTGCCCAATGAGCAGTTCTTC
TRBV11-2,NA,NA,TRBJ1-1,14,CANSLGTPNAEAFF,TGTGCCAACAGCCTCGGGACACCGAACGCTGAAGCTTTCTTT
TRBV6-2/TRBV6-3,NA,many,TRBJ2-3,14,CASSTTPNTDTQYF,TGTGCCAGCAGCACGACACCGAACACAGATACGCAGTATTTT
TRBV18,NA,NA,TRBJ2-4,17,CASAPVTGPGPKNIQYF,TGTGCCAGCGCACCCGTGACAGGCCCCGGACCTAAAAACATTCAGTACTTC
TRBV5-1,TRBD1,NA,TRBJ1-2,19,CANSLSPAGTGIEDYGYTF,TGCGCCAACAGTCTCTCCCCCGCCGGGACAGGGATTGAGGACTATGGCTACACCTTC
TRBV6-2/TRBV6-3,NA,NA,TRBJ1-6,13,CASSRVNNSPLHF,TGTGCCAGCAGTCGCGTGAATAATTCACCCCTCCACTTT
TRBV24-1,NA,many,TRBJ2-1,15,CATSDLEGLSHEQFF,TGTGCCACCAGTGATTTGGAGGGACTCTCACATGAGCAGTTCTTC
TRBV29-1,TRBD1,medium-sized,TRBJ2-3,12,CSVQGASDTQYF,TGCAGCGTACAGGGGGCCTCAGATACGCAGTATTTT
TRBV20-1,TRBD2,NA,TRBJ2-7,15,CSARGIEGGPHEQYF,TGCAGTGCTAGAGGGATCGAGGGAGGGCCCCACGAGCAGTACTTC
TRBV20-1,TRBD2,NA,TRBJ2-5,14,CSVPGLATQETQYF,TGCAGTGTCCCGGGACTAGCGACCCAAGAGACCCAGTACTTC
TRBV11-2,TRBD1,NA,TRBJ2-5,14,CASSSARQGETQYF,TGCGCCAGCAGCTCAGCCAGACAGGGGGAGACCCAGTACTTC
TRBV28,NA,NA,TRBJ2-5,12,CASSRDVETQYF,TGTGCCAGCAGTCGGGACGTAGAGACCCAGTACTTC
TRBV30,NA,many,TRBJ1-1,12,CASRTTNTEAFF,TGTGCCTCCCGGACAACGAACACTGAAGCTTTCTTT
TRBV5-5,TRBD2,NA,TRBJ2-7,19,CASSRGTGLAGLMNYEQYF,TGTGCCAGCAGCCGCGGCACTGGCCTAGCGGGACTCATGAACTACGAGCAGTACTTC
TRBV28,NA,many,TRBJ2-7,11,CASSFMYEQYF,TGTGCCAGCAGTTTTATGTACGAGCAGTACTTC
TRBV18,NA,few,TRBJ2-2,15,CASSQTPANTGELFF,TGTGCCAGCTCACAGACACCAGCGAACACCGGGGAGCTGTTTTTT
TRBV10-3,TRBD1,NA,TRBJ2-7,14,CATVTEGAIVEQYF,TGTGCCACCGTGACCGAGGGGGCTATTGTCGAGCAGTACTTC
TRBV12-3/TRBV12-4,NA,NA,TRBJ1-5,15,CASSAWGYSNQPQHF,TGTGCCAGCAGCGCCTGGGGCTATAGCAATCAGCCCCAGCATTTC
TRBV14,NA,many,TRBJ2-2,13,CASSQTGLGELFF,TGTGCCAGCAGCCAAACAGGTCTTGGGGAGCTGTTTTTT
TRBV11-2,NA,NA,TRBJ2-7,16,CASSLNTSYTAYEQYF,TGTGCCAGCAGCTTGAACACTAGCTATACCGCCTACGAGCAGTACTTC
TRBV7-3,NA,many,TRBJ1-2,11,CASQTGYGYTF,TGTGCCAGCCAGACAGGCTATGGCTACACCTTC
TRBV19,TRBD2,few,TRBJ2-5,17,CASSYARTSGSQETQYF,TGTGCCAGTAGCTACGCCAGGACTAGCGGGAGTCAGGAGACCCAGTACTTC
TRBV29-1,NA,once,TRBJ2-1,14,CSAHTSGTYNEQFF,TGCAGCGCCCACACTAGTGGGACTTACAATGAGCAGTTCTTC
TRBV6-6,NA,NA,TRBJ1-1,15,CASSPSLGENTEAFF,TGTGCCAGCAGCCCATCTCTGGGGGAGAACACTGAAGCTTTCTTT
TRBV12-3/TRBV12-4,TRBD1,NA,TRBJ1-2,13,CASSQNRGNGYTF,TGTGCCAGCAGTCAAAACAGGGGCAATGGCTACACCTTC
TRBV11-2,NA,NA,TRBJ2-1,12,CASTQAYNGQFF,TGTGCCAGCACTCAAGCCTACAATGGTCAGTTCTTC
TRBV5-4,NA,NA,TRBJ2-5,15,CVSSLRGSGQETQYF,TGTGTCAGCAGCTTGAGAGGAAGTGGTCAAGAGACCCAGTACTTC
TRBV29-1,NA,NA,TRBJ1-2,11,CSVEGQASWTF,TGCAGCGTTGAAGGACAGGCCTCGTGGACCTTC
TRBV2,NA,once,TRBJ1-1,13,CASRDRVNTEAFF,TGTGCCAGCAGGGACCGCGTGAACACTGAAGCTTTCTTT
TRBV5-8,TRBD2,NA,TRBJ2-1,15,CASSFRIAGADEQFF,TGTGCCAGCAGCTTCAGGATAGCGGGAGCTGATGAGCAGTTCTTC